The 11 T cell receptor beta chains given below trace back to one sample, sequenced in a study of blood T cell repertoires in COVID-19. Method: immunoSEQ multiplex PCR; TCRdb's copy keeps in-frame clones and lacks some. The repertoire consists of 150,000 to 200,000 clones, with almost 80% occurring once and the leading ten covering roughly 25%. Sequenced material: peripheral blood. Source of these receptors: a woman aged 70-85 years with acute or convalescent COVID-19.

V usage is TRBV6-6 and J usage is TRBJ1-5; no reliable D call. V shed 2 bases and J shed 2 bases, with 7 bases lying between them. This CDR3 has 14 amino acids. CDR1 and CDR2 from the germline V gene are MNHNY and SVGAGI (reference sequence). For the CDR3, the DNA is TGTGCCAGCAGTTACGGTTCAGGCAATCAGCCCCAGCATTTT. Its protein product is CASSYGSGNQPQHF.

V and J are TRBV7-9 and TRBJ1-1; 8 bases match TRBD1. The trim removed 2 bases at V and 4 bases at J, leaving 6 bases unmatched. The CDR3 covers 15 residues. Germline loops: CDR1 SEHNR, CDR2 FQNEAQ (reference sequence). In nucleotides, the CDR3 is TGTGCCAGCAGCTTAAAAGGACAGGGAGGCACTGAAGCTTTCTTT. Its protein is CASSLKGQGGTEAFF. The full variable domain, with the rest looked up from reference TRBV7-9 and TRBJ1-1, is DTGVSQNPRHKITKRGQNVTFRCDPISEHNRLYWYRQTLGQGPEFLTYFQNEAQLEKSRLLSDRFSAERPKGSFSTLEIQRTEQGDSAMYLCASSLKGQGGTEAFFGQGTRLTVV.

The V call is TRBV5-1, the J call TRBJ1-3; unclear D gene. Trimming took off 0 bases at V and 0 bases at J, with 10 bases between the two ends. Germline V gene lookup returns CDR1 SGHRS and CDR2 YFSETQ. CDR3 size: 16 residues. Here the CDR3 DNA reads TGCGCCAGCAGCTTGGGCGGCAGCGACTCTGGAAACACCATATATTTT. It is translated as CASSLGGSDSGNTIYF.

A single count supports this clone. V is TRBV7-9 and J is TRBJ2-1; TRBD1 matches at 11 bases. The CDR3 contains 15 residues. J was trimmed by 9 bases and V by 6 bases; bases with no gene match: 10. CDR1 is SEHNR, CDR2 FQNEAQ, per germline (reference sequence). The CDR3 nucleotides read TGTGCCAGCAGTTGGGGACAGGGGGGTCTTACTGAGCAGTTCTTC. It yields the protein CASSWGQGGLTEQFF.

This sequence joins TRBV3-1 (or the pseudogene TRBV3-2) and TRBJ2-5; D remains unclear. V lost 3 bases and J lost 4, with 15 bases in between. From germline, CDR1 is LGHDT and CDR2 YNNKEL (reference sequence). This CDR3 has 15 residues. CDR3 in amino acids: CASSHRRLPRETQYF. The CDR3 DNA follows: TGTGCCAGCAGCCACCGGCGGCTACCAAGAGAGACCCAGTACTTC.

J is TRBJ1-5 and V is TRBV7-2; weak D call: TRBD1 (5 bases). The germline V and J ends were trimmed by 5 bases and 4 bases, with 15 bases remaining between them. CDR3 length: 15 amino acids. Looked up from germline, CDR1 is SGHTA and CDR2 is FQGNSA. CDR3 nucleotides: TGTGCCAGCAGCCTCAATCAGGGTGCAAATCAGCCCCAGCATTTT. It yields the protein CASSLNQGANQPQHF.

The chain is built from TRBV2 and TRBJ2-2, with D hard to call. This CDR3 comprises 13 residues. V was pared by 4 bases and J by 5 bases, with 8 bases between. Germline CDR1 and CDR2: SNHLY and FYNNEI. The CDR3 DNA sequence: TGTGCCAGCAGTGTCCGGTCAACCGGGGAGCTGTTTTTT. Translation: CASSVRSTGELFF. Full variable domain (missing parts from reference TRBV2 and TRBJ2-2): EPEVTQTPSHQVTQMGQEVILRCVPISNHLYFYWYRQILGQKVEFLVSFYNNEISEKSEIFDDQFSVERPDGSNFTLKIRSTKLEDSAMYFCASSVRSTGELFFGEGSRLTVL.

V and J are TRBV19 and TRBJ1-4; D is uncertain. The V gene's germline CDR1 is LNHDA and CDR2 SQIVND (reference sequence). V was pared by 5 bases and J by 8 bases, with 18 bases between. The CDR3 runs 15 residues. CDR3 in amino acids: CASSFGREFQEKLFF. The CDR3 DNA sequence: TGTGCCAGTAGTTTTGGACGGGAGTTCCAAGAAAAACTGTTTTTT.

This chain connects TRBV24-1 to TRBJ2-1; 7 bases are a match to TRBD2. The V gene's germline CDR1 is KGHDR and CDR2 SFDVKD. The CDR3 is made up of 15 amino acids. V lost 5 bases to trimming and J lost 7 bases; unmatched junction nucleotides: 10. CDR3 DNA sequence: TGTGCCACCAGTGGTCGCGGGAGTCCTTTTAATGAGCAGTTCTTC. Residues: CATSGRGSPFNEQFF.

The rearrangement uses TRBV12-5 and TRBJ1-2; TRBD1 is a possible D gene (6 bases). The CDR3 is 14 amino acids. Germline V gene sequence: CDR1 LGHNT, CDR2 FRNRAP. The ends were cut back, 3 bases at V and 5 bases at J, with 13 bases in the middle. CDR3 nucleotides: TGTGCTAGTGGTTTCTATGACAGGATTTATGGCTACACCTTC. The encoded protein is CASGFYDRIYGYTF. Variable domain in full (rest from reference TRBV12-5 and TRBJ1-2): DARVTQTPRHKVTEMGQEVTMRCQPILGHNTVFWYRQTMMQGLELLAYFRNRAPLDDSGMPKDRFSAEMPDATLATLKIQPSEPRDSAVYFCASGFYDRIYGYTFGSGTRLTVV.

The chain couples TRBV7-2 to TRBJ2-7; the D gene is possibly TRBD1 (7 bases). Trimming took off 2 bases at V and 2 bases at J, with 16 bases between the two ends. This CDR3 region has 16 residues. Looked up from germline, CDR1 is SGHTA and CDR2 is FQGNSA. The CDR3 region is CASSLTSAGGTYEQYF. The CDR3 DNA reads as TGTGCCAGCAGCTTAACGTCCGCAGGGGGGACCTACGAGCAGTACTTC.